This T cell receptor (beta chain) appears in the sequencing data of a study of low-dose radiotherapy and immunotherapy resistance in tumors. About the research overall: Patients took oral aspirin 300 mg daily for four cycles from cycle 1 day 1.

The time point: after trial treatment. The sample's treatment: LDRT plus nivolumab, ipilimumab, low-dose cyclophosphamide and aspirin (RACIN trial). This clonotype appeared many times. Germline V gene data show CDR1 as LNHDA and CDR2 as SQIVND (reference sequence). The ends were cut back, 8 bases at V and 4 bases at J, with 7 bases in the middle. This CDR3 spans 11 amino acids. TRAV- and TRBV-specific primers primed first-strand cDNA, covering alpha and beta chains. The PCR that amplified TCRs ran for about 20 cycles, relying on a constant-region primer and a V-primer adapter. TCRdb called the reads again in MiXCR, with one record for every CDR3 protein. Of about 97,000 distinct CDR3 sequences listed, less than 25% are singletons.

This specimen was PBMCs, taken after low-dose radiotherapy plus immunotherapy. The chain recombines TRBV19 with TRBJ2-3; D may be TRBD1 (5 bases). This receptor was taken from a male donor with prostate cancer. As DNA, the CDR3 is TGTGCCAGTGAAGGGGCAGATACGCAGTATTTT. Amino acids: CASEGADTQYF.